One T cell receptor beta chain is described in this entry. The conserved phenylalanine or tryptophan is not found at the CDR3 terminus, so this likely reflects a read error. TCRdb ran MiXCR on the PCR reads and lists one entry per CDR3 protein. The repertoire holds about 500,000 distinct CDR3 sequences, with roughly 23% as singletons. Germline lookup yields CDR1 SGDLS and CDR2 YYNGEE. The V gene end was trimmed by 0 bases and the J gene end by 5 bases; junction bases not matched to a gene: 0. CDR3 size: 14 residues. The sample belongs to a study of molecular identifiers for immune sequencing clone quantification.

The sequencing input was naive CD8+ T cells from blood, with Jurkat cell RNA spiked in. The subset denotes: FACS-sorted CD8+CD4-CCR7+CD45RA+ naive T cells. The rearrangement joins TRBV9 to TRBJ1-5; 9 bases line up with TRBD1. This clonotype was obtained from a human donor in good health. Some libraries in this study had Jurkat cell RNA spiked in. CDR3 DNA sequence: TGTGCCAGCAGCGTAGGGACAGGGGATCAGCCCCAGCATCTT. Amino acids: CASSVGTGDQPQHL.